This T cell receptor (beta chain) was captured by sequencing in a study of regulatory T cells in long-lasting Graves disease. To note about this clonotype: Its target is not known.

Study observations and caveats: Patients with persistent disease showed a bias toward TRBV28, TRBJ1-2 and TRBJ2-5. Because few samples were included, accuracy may have been lower. Persistent patients had a count of shared public clonotypes (more than 2,500) that exceeded that of new patients (around 970).

Time point given: newly diagnosed GD, antithyroid drugs for less than 3 months. Following extraction of RNA from PBMCs, that RNA was used to make the TCR library. CDR3 regions were amplified by Arm-PCR using iRepertoire HTBI primers to build TCR beta libraries. One entry per CDR3 protein, called by TCRdb with MiXCR from the multiplex PCR reads. The sample shows about 350,000 distinct CDR3 sequences, around 15% of them seen only once. CDR1 is SGHRS and CDR2 is YFSETQ in the germline V gene. The length of the CDR3 is 14 residues. The germline V and J ends were trimmed by 7 bases and 8 bases, with 19 bases remaining between them. This sample also appeared in a second study, on T cells in Graves' hyperthyroidism and ophthalmopathy. Turning to that study: Most clonotypes expanded in the thyroid (above 0.001) were also present in blood.

The TCR sequence derives from a woman in her late teens or twenties with Graves disease. The V gene is TRBV5-1, the J gene TRBJ2-1; no reliable D call. Sequenced here: peripheral blood mononuclear cells (PBMCs), sampled at new diagnosis, from a patient treated with antithyroid drugs. The CDR3 sequence is CASSLDGAPYEQFF. The CDR3 DNA reads TGCGCCAGCTCACTCGACGGAGCCCCCTATGAGCAGTTCTTC.